The source of this TCR beta chain is a study of blood T cell repertoires in COVID-19. Whole-study context: COVID-19 samples, acute and convalescent, were from the United States, Italy and Spain. PBMCs, B-cell-depleted T cells, or T cells provided the cDNA or gDNA that made up the material.

From germline, CDR1 is MNHNY and CDR2 SVGAGI (reference sequence). The CDR3 is 15 residues long. The ends were cut back, 1 base at V and 5 bases at J, with 12 bases in the middle. As processed by the authors: Amplification of reference gene primers provided the estimated nucleated cell counts. Profiling relied on immunoSEQ multiplex PCR, and the TCRdb table lists in-frame clones only, not all of them. V and J calls and clone size come straight from that table; D and trimming were deduced from the DNA. The sample contains fewer than 20,000 clones, over 75% of which appear only once. This clone was seen a single time.

This chain uses TRBV6-6 with TRBJ2-1; maybe TRBD1 (5 bases). This TCR was sampled from a man between 40 and 49 years old with active COVID-19. Source material: peripheral blood. The CDR3 region has the DNA TGTGCCAGCAGTTACTGGCCAGGGTCTCACAATGAGCAGTTCTTC. Translating gives CASSYWPGSHNEQFF.